This TCR beta chain comes out of a study of neurological immune-mediated disorders (dated by TCRdb to the late 2010s). For context, the study as a whole: Peripheral blood TCR-beta repertoires from HTLV-I-associated myelopathy (HAM/TSP) patients, multiple sclerosis patients and healthy controls were compared by UMI-based sequencing. Alongside PBMC samples, the set of 80 to 130 TCR-beta libraries contained longitudinal samples, technical triplicates, and paired CD4+ and CD8+ T-cell subsets that had been sorted. Of the 68 subjects in the cohort, some 15 were HAM/TSP patients, some 35 were multiple sclerosis patients, and 20 were healthy controls. Beyond this particular receptor, the publication reports: Across subjects, expanded clones never shared an identical CDR3 amino acid sequence, which suggests that the TCR-beta repertoires in every group were private. The highest TCR clonal expansion was observed in HAM/TSP patients, whereas the lowest was observed in MS patients, even when compared with healthy controls.

Libraries from unsorted PBMCs were made from 2 million PBMCs kept in RNAlater at -80 degrees C until RNA extraction. PBMCs were separated from peripheral blood using Ficoll-Hypaque density gradient centrifugation and then cryopreserved in liquid nitrogen. This clonotype appeared many times. This clone's antigen is unknown. There are no base qualities to consult, and no much larger clone falls within one base. The CDR3 numbers 11 residues from cysteine through phenylalanine. Only CDR3 DNA is held: 33 bases, read in frame from base 1. V loses 3 bases of germline sequence and J loses 8 bases, and the interval between the two ends is 5 bases. cDNA was synthesized by template-switch 5'RACE using a primer carrying a 10-nucleotide random unique molecular identifier by which each TCR transcript was tagged. Every sequencing run covered 15-18 subjects and yielded more than 160 million TCR-beta sequences. The RNeasy kit was used to extract total RNA. Using the KAPA Real-time Library Amplification kit, TCR-beta VDJ regions were amplified with primers for the TCR constant region and the 5'RACE anchor. Sample indexes and Illumina adaptors were added in a first PCR, and a second PCR then increased library yield. After Ampure bead purification, the TCR product of roughly 650 bp was size-selected on a 2% E-gel SizeSelection system. Before pooling, library quality was checked on a Bioanalyzer, concentration was measured with Qubit, and libraries were quantified with the Kapa Library Quantification kit. Paired-end 2 x 150 bp sequencing of the libraries was performed on an Illumina HiSeq 2500. To increase sequence diversity, roughly 24-32% phiX was spiked into each library pool. The authors' analysis ran thus. The quality-filtered reads were processed with the UMI-based MiGEC pipeline, whose error correction step removed more than 80% of the raw TCR sequences. IMGT germline references were used for aligning VDJ genes, and each clonotype was defined as a unique CDR3 amino acid sequence together with its V-J genes. Clonal expansion, Shannon diversity and CDR3 relatedness (CalcPairwiseDistances, ClusterSamples) were evaluated with VDJtools, and phylogenetic trees were built with CLCbio workbench. Using coefficient-of-variation modelling across technical triplicates, the study counted a clone as expanded if it had at least 8 unique UMIs. TCRdb's own reprocessing of the public reads used fastp at Q25 and MiXCR and kept productive beta chains. Entries that share a CDR3 protein sequence are merged under the most common genes and DNA. Here the V and J calls rest on TCRdb's processing, not on the authors' analysis. This sample has around 15,000 distinct CDR3 sequences in its table, and about 15% of those were observed once. The leading ten clones occupy roughly 15% of the sample.

The TCR was taken from a man in his 60s with HTLV-1-associated myelopathy (HAM/TSP). The receptor chain draws on TRBV12-3 or TRBV12-4 and TRBJ2-1; the D gene is not confidently resolved. The material sequenced was PBMCs. Read as DNA, the sequence is TGTGCCAGCAGTTTCCGGGATGAGCAGTTCTTC. Translated, this is CASSFRDEQFF.